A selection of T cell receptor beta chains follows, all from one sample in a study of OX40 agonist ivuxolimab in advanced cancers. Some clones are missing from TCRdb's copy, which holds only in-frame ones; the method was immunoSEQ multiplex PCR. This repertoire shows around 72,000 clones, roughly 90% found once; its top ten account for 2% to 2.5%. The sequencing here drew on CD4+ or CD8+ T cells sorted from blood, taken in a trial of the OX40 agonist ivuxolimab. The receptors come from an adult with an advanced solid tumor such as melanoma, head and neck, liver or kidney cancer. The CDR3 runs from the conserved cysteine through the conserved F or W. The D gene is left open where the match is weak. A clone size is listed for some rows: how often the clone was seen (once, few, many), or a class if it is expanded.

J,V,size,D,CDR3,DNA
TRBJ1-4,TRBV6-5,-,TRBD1,CASSPSRGGFEKLFF,TGTGCCAGCAGTCCCTCCAGGGGGGGTTTTGAAAAACTGTTTTTT
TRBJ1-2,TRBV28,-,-,CASSLGTNYGYTF,TGTGCCAGCAGTTTAGGTACTAACTATGGCTACACCTTC
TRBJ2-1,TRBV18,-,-,CASSLGSRDFSYNEQFF,TGTGCCAGCTCACTGGGATCAAGGGACTTCTCCTACAATGAGCAGTTCTTC
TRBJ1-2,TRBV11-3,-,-,CASSLAGVGGYTF,TGTGCCAGCAGCTTAGCAGGGGTCGGTGGCTACACCTTC
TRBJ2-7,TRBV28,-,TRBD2,CASSSVAGWTYEQYF,TGTGCCAGCAGTTCAGTAGCGGGTTGGACCTACGAGCAGTACTTC
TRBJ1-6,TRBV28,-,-,CASSTGLDNSPLHF,TGTGCCAGCAGTACAGGGTTGGATAATTCACCCCTCCACTTT
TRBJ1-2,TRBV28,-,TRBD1,CASSLGQGAYSGYTF,TGTGCCAGCAGTTTAGGGCAGGGGGCATATAGTGGCTACACCTTC
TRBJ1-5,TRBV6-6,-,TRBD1,CASSLGTGGSNQPQHF,TGTGCCAGCAGCCTGGGGACAGGGGGTAGCAATCAGCCCCAGCATTTT
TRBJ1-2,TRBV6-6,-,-,CASSPTGLGGYTF,TGTGCCAGCAGTCCGACAGGCCTGGGTGGCTACACCTTC
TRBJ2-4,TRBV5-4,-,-,CASSQTGRHIQYF,TGTGCCAGCAGCCAGACGGGGCGGCACATTCAGTACTTC
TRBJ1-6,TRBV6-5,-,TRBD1,CASSYSDRDSPLHF,TGTGCCAGCAGTTACTCCGACAGGGATTCACCCCTCCACTTT
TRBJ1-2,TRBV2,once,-,CASSRRPRGMNGYTF,TGTGCCAGCAGTAGGAGACCTAGAGGAATGAATGGCTACACCTTC
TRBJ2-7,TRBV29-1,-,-,CSVKSSYEQYF,TGCAGCGTCAAGTCCTCCTACGAGCAGTACTTC
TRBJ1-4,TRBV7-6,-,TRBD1,CASSRTVGGDGGTNEKLFF,TGTGCCAGCAGTCGAACCGTAGGGGGCGACGGGGGAACTAATGAAAAACTGTTTTTT
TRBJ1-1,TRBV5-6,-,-,CASSGQINTEAFF,TGTGCCAGCAGCGGACAGATCAACACTGAAGCTTTCTTT
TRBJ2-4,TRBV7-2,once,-,CASSRDIGGNIQYF,TGTGCCAGCAGCAGGGACATCGGAGGGAACATTCAGTACTTC
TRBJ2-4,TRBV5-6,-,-,CASSLVHLAKNIQYF,TGTGCCAGCAGCTTGGTTCACCTAGCCAAAAACATTCAGTACTTC
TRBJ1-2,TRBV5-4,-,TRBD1,CASRHGQGAGGYTF,TGTGCCAGCAGGCATGGCCAGGGGGCTGGAGGCTACACCTTC
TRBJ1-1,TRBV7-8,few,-,CASSLVRAQNTEAFF,TGTGCCAGCAGCTTAGTTCGGGCTCAGAACACTGAAGCTTTCTTT
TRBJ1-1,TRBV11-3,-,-,CASSPRGGARTEAFF,TGTGCCAGCAGCCCCCGGGGGGGGGCACGGACTGAAGCTTTCTTT
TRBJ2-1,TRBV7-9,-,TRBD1,CASSLLADRANEQFF,TGTGCCAGCAGCTTATTAGCGGACAGGGCAAATGAGCAGTTCTTC
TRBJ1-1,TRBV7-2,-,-,CASSYRQVNTEAFF,TGTGCCAGCAGCTACCGACAGGTGAACACTGAAGCTTTCTTT
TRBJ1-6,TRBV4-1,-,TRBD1,CASSQAWDREVEPLHF,TGCGCCAGCAGCCAGGCTTGGGACAGAGAGGTTGAACCCCTCCACTTT
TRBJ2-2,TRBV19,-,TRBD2,CASSIGGSGRKTGELFF,TGTGCCAGTAGTATAGGAGGGAGCGGGAGGAAAACCGGGGAGCTGTTTTTT
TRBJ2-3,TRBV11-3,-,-,CASSPGGGDTQYF,TGTGCCAGCAGCCCCGGGGGAGGAGATACGCAGTATTTT
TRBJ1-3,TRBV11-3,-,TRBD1,CASSRGQDAGNTIYF,TGTGCCAGCAGCCGGGGACAGGACGCTGGAAACACCATATATTTT
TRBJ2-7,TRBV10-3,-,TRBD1,CAIRPTGGEQYF,TGTGCCATCAGACCGACAGGGGGAGAGCAGTACTTC
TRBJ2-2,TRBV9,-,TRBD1,CASSVATGTGVSGELFF,TGTGCCAGCAGCGTAGCGACCGGGACAGGGGTTTCCGGGGAGCTGTTTTTT
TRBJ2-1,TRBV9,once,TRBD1,CASSVDRRRQGDNEQFF,TGTGCCAGCAGCGTAGATAGGAGGAGACAGGGGGACAATGAGCAGTTCTTC
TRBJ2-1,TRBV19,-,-,CASSINRDNEQFF,TGTGCCAGTAGTATAAACAGGGATAATGAGCAGTTCTTC
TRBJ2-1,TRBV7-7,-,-,CASSSTDGLGGYNEQFF,TGTGCCAGCAGTTCTACCGACGGACTTGGAGGGTACAATGAGCAGTTCTTC
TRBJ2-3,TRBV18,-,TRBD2,CASSGLVGADTQYF,TGTGCCAGCTCCGGACTAGTCGGCGCAGATACGCAGTATTTT
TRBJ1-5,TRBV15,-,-,CAAARGSNQPQHF,TGTGCCGCCGCCCGGGGGAGCAATCAGCCCCAGCATTTT
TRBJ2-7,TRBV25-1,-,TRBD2,CASSESGGVAYEQYF,TGTGCCAGCAGTGAGTCCGGGGGGGTAGCCTACGAGCAGTACTTC
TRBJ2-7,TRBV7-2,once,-,CASSRQGAAYEQYF,TGTGCCAGCAGCCGTCAAGGGGCGGCCTACGAGCAGTACTTC
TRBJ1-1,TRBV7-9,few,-,CASSIDRGGRTNTEAFF,TGTGCCAGCAGCATCGATAGGGGGGGACGGACGAACACTGAAGCTTTCTTT
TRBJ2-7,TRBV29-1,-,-,CSVVTAYEQYF,TGCAGCGTTGTTACAGCCTACGAGCAGTACTTC
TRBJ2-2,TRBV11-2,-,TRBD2,CASSLSGGAGGELFF,TGTGCCAGCAGCCTCAGCGGGGGCGCCGGCGGGGAGCTGTTTTTT
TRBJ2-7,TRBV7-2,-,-,CASSARWGIRDEQYF,TGTGCCAGCAGCGCAAGGTGGGGCATTAGAGACGAGCAGTACTTC
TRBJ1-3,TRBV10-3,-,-,CAIRIGGNTIYF,TGTGCCATCCGTATCGGCGGAAACACCATATATTTT
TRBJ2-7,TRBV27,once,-,CASSLSWAMTNEQYF,TGTGCCAGCAGTTTATCTTGGGCCATGACCAACGAGCAGTACTTC
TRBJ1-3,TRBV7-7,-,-,CASSFRGFGVFLVCGNTIYF,TGTGCTAGCAGCTTTCGGGGCTTTGGCGTTTTTTTGGTTTGCGGAAACACCATATATTTT
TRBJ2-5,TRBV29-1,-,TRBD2,CSVTPLAGIETQYF,TGCAGCGTCACCCCCCTAGCGGGAATAGAGACCCAGTACTTC
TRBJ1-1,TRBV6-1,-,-,CASSGVIGQNTEAFF,TGTGCCAGCAGTGGAGTGATTGGACAGAACACTGAAGCTTTCTTT
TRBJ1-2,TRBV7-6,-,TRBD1,CASSRDRGLVYTF,TGTGCCAGCAGCCGAGACAGGGGGCTGGTCTACACCTTC
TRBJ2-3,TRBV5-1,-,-,CASSSIPGGVGADTQYF,TGCGCCAGCAGCAGCATCCCGGGCGGGGTGGGCGCAGATACGCAGTATTTT
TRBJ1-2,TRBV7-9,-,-,CASSPLGVGYTF,TGTGCCAGCAGCCCCTTAGGGGTGGGCTACACCTTC
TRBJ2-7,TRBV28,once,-,CASSFTGISYEQYF,TGTGCCAGCAGTTTCACAGGGATCTCCTACGAGCAGTACTTC
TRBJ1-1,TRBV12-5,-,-,CASGLESNTEAFF,TGTGCTAGTGGTTTGGAGTCGAACACTGAAGCTTTCTTT
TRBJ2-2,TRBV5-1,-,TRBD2,CASSIGTTNTGELFF,TGCGCCAGCAGCATCGGGACTACGAACACCGGGGAGCTGTTTTTT
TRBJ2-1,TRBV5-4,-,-,CASSLGRGKGEKQFF,TGTGCCAGCAGCTTGGGCCGGGGGAAGGGGGAAAAGCAGTTCTTC
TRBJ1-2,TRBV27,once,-,CASSPVDGLYGYTF,TGTGCCAGCAGTCCCGTGGACGGACTCTATGGCTACACCTTC
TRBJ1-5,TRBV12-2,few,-,CASRLVFPEFYSNQPQHF,TGTGCAAGTCGCTTAGTCTTCCCCGAATTTTATAGCAATCAGCCCCAGCATTTT
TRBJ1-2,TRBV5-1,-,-,CASSPGTENYGYTF,TGCGCCAGCAGCCCCGGGACGGAGAACTATGGCTACACCTTC
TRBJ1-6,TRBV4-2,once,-,CASSLLRDGNSPLHF,TGTGCCAGCAGCCTTCTCCGGGACGGTAATTCACCCCTCCACTTT
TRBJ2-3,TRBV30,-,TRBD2,CAWASGGYTDTQYF,TGTGCCTGGGCTAGCGGGGGTTACACAGATACGCAGTATTTT
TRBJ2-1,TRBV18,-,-,CASYERQGNSEQFF,TGTGCCAGCTATGAACGCCAGGGGAACAGTGAGCAGTTCTTC
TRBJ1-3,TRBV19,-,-,CASSWGNTIYF,TGTGCCAGTAGTTGGGGAAACACCATATATTTT